A single TCR beta chain is shown here with its context. What it binds is not known. The data stem from a study of T cells in localized non-small cell lung cancer. General observations from the study: Heterogeneity within the tumor remains possible, as just one region underwent sequencing. Those with higher blood T cell density had longer overall survival. Adjacent lung exhibited a median of about 57 among the 100 most abundant tumor clones.

The CDR3 contains 17 residues. V was clipped by 1 base and J by 0 bases, with 10 bases between them. Per the germline V gene, CDR1 is LNHDA and CDR2 is SQIVND (reference sequence). Profiled with immunoSEQ multiplex PCR; TCRdb holds only in-frame clones, not every one. Among around 92,000 clones, around 90% were seen once, and the ten largest hold about 4%. This TCR came from a woman between 35 and 70 years old with stage II squamous cell lung carcinoma. Here the sequenced sample was PBMCs, taken before any cancer treatment. The gene calls are TRBV19 and TRBJ2-6, with a tentative D call TRBD1 (6 bases). The chain's CDR3 is CASSIAPRGSGANVLTF. The CDR3 DNA follows: TGTGCCAGTAGTATAGCTCCCAGGGGCTCTGGGGCCAACGTCCTGACTTTC. The whole variable domain, filled in from reference TRBV19 and TRBJ2-6, reads DGGITQSPKYLFRKEGQNVTLSCEQNLNHDAMYWYRQDPGQGLRLIYYSQIVNDFQKGDIAEGYSVSREKKESFPLTVTSAQKNPTAFYLCASSIAPRGSGANVLTFGAGSRLTVL.